This T cell receptor (beta chain) is drawn from a study of cytomegalovirus exposure and HLA in healthy donors. This clone was counted a single time. What it binds is not known. The study's findings and limits: No immune exposure information besides CMV serostatus was available.

Vbeta (60) and Jbeta (13) primers were used in the PCR. Clones were read by immunoSEQ multiplex PCR, and TCRdb kept only the in-frame ones, dropping some. The sample includes under 200,000 clones, around 80% of them seen just once. Between the trimmed V and J ends, which lost 0 bases and 1 base, there was a span of 10 bases. Germline V gene sequence: CDR1 SGHDN, CDR2 FVKESK. The CDR3 is 15 amino acids. This receptor was identified in a woman aged 45-60 years in good health and CMV-seropositive. The specimen sequenced was PBMCs. The J gene is TRBJ2-7, the V gene TRBV14, with a possible D match to TRBD1 (6 bases). The CDR3 spells CASSQDSRGSYEQYF. In nucleotides, the CDR3 is TGTGCCAGCAGCCAAGATTCCAGGGGTTCCTACGAGCAGTACTTC. Complete variable domain (other parts from reference TRBV14 and TRBJ2-7): EAGVTQFPSHSVIEKGQTVTLRCDPISGHDNLYWYRRVMGKEIKFLLHFVKESKQDESGMPNNRFLAERTGGTYSTLKVQPAELEDSGVYFCASSQDSRGSYEQYFGPGTRLTVT.